This section outlines one TCR beta chain sequence together with its context. Its cognate antigen is unknown. Runs used v3.0 of the immunoSEQ assay and were done at survey level. Using immunoSEQ multiplex PCR, the repertoire was profiled, and TCRdb retains in-frame clones only, with some absent. The data show about 26,000 clones, with about 85% seen just once and roughly 4.8% held by the top ten. The source of the sample is a study of long-term antiretroviral therapy in people with HIV. General study results and limits: ART adherence, viral resistance and therapy changes went undocumented. HIV repertoires spanned tighter CDR3 length ranges than controls did.

V lost 4 bases, J lost 7 bases, and 11 bases lay in between. CDR1 SGHRS and CDR2 YFSETQ come from the germline V gene. The CDR3 loop spans 13 amino acids. The J gene is TRBJ1-4, the V gene TRBV5-1; D is perhaps TRBD1 (6 bases). The sequence derives from a man aged 40-55 years with HIV. Here the sequenced sample was unsorted PBMCs, taken approximately 2.7 years after starting antiretroviral therapy. CDR3 region: CASSLQGSEKLFF. The CDR3 DNA reads TGCGCCAGCAGCCTACAGGGTAGTGAAAAACTGTTTTTT.